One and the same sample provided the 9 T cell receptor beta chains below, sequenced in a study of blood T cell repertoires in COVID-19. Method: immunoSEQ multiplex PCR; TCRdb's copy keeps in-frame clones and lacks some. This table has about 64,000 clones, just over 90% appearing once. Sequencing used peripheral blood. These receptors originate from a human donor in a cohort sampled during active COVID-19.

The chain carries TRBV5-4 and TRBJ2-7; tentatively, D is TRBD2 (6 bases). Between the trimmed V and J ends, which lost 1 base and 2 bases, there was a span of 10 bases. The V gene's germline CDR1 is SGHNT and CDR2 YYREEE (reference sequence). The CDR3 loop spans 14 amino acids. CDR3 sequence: CASSLREAPYEQYF. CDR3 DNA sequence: TGTGCCAGCAGCTTGAGGGAGGCTCCCTACGAGCAGTACTTC.

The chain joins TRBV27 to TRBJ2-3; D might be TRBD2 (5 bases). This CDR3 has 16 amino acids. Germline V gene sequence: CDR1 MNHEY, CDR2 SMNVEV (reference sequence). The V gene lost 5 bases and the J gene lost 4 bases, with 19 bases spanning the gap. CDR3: CASSPLGGPAADTQYF. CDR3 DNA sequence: TGTGCCAGCAGTCCCCTTGGCGGGCCGGCGGCAGATACGCAGTATTTT.

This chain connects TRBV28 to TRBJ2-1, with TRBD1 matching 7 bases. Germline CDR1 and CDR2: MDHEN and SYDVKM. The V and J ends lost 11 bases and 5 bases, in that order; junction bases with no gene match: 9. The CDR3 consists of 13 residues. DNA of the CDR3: TGTGCCGGTCAGACAGGGCCCCACAATGAGCAGTTCTTC. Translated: CAGQTGPHNEQFF.

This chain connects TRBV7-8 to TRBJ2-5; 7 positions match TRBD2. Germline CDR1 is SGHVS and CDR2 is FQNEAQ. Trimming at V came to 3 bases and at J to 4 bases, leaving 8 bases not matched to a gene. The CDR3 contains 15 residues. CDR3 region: CASSLGGGSGETQYF. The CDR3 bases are TGTGCCAGCAGCTTGGGCGGCGGGAGTGGAGAGACCCAGTACTTC. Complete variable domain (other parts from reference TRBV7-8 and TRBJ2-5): GAGVSQSPRYKVAKRGQDVALRCDPISGHVSLFWYQQALGQGPEFLTYFQNEAQLDKSGLPSDRFFAERPEGSVSTLKIQRTQQEDSAVYLCASSLGGGSGETQYFGPGTRLLVL.

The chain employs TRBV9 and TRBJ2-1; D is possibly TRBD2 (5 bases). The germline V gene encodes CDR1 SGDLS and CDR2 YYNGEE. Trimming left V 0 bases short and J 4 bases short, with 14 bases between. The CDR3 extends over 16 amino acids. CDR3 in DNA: TGTGCCAGCAGCGTAGATGGCCGGGATTTTTACAATGAGCAGTTCTTC. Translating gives CASSVDGRDFYNEQFF.

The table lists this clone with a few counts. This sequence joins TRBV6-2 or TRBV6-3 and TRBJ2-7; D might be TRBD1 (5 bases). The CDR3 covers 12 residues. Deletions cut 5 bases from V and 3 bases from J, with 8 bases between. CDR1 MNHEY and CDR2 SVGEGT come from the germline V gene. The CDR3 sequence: CASSLRVYEQYF. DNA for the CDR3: TGTGCCAGCAGTCTCAGGGTCTACGAGCAGTACTTC.

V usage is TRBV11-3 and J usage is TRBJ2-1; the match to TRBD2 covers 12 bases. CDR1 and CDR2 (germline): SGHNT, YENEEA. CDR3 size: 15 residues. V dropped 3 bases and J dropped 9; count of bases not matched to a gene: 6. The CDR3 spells CASSLLLAGGREQFF. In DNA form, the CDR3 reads TGTGCCAGCAGCTTGTTACTAGCGGGAGGCCGTGAGCAGTTCTTC.

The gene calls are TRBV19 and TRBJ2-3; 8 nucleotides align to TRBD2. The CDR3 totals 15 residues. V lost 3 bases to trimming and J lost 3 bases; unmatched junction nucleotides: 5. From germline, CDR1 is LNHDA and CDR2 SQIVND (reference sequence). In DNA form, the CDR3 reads TGTGCCAGTAGTATTCGGGTAGCGGGGACAGATACGCAGTATTTT. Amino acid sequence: CASSIRVAGTDTQYF.

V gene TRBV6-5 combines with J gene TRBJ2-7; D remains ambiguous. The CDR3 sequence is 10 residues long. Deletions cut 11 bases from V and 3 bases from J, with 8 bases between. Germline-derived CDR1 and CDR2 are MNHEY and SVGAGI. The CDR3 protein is CAVSSYEQYF. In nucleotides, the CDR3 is TGTGCCGTATCTAGCTACGAGCAGTACTTC.